This section outlines one TCR beta chain sequence together with its context. The germline CDR1 and CDR2 sequences are SGHTA and FQGTGA. This CDR3 comprises 16 residues. The trim removed 1 base at V and 3 bases at J, leaving 5 bases unmatched. The data are from a study of blood T cell repertoires in COVID-19. The overall study: COVID-19 samples collected from the United States, Italy and Spain covered acute and convalescent phases. PBMCs, B-cell-depleted T cells, or T cells were the source of the cDNA or gDNA that made up the material.

In the source study's methods: Quantification of nucleated cells was approximated via reference gene primer amplification. Measured with immunoSEQ multiplex PCR; TCRdb has only the in-frame clones, and not every one. For V, J and clone size, that table is used; D and trimming come from the DNA. This sample has around 50,000 clones, with around four fifths found just once. The chain links TRBV7-3 to TRBJ2-3, with 9 bases fitting TRBD2. Input material: peripheral blood. The sequence was obtained from a man aged 35 to 55 with acute or convalescent COVID-19. The CDR3 sequence is CASSLSGGAWTDTQYF. For the CDR3, the DNA is TGTGCCAGCAGCTTAAGCGGGGGGGCCTGGACAGATACGCAGTATTTT.